Listed below are T cell receptor beta chains from one sample, sequenced in a study of a mutant IDH1 vaccine in newly diagnosed glioma. Data came from immunoSEQ multiplex PCR; TCRdb stores just in-frame clones and leaves some out. The sample shows roughly 38,000 clones, around 74% of them seen only once. These receptors' targets are unknown. This material consisted of PBMCs, taken from a glioma patient whose treatment included an IDH1 peptide vaccine. The receptor set was obtained from a man between 45 and 60 years old with glioma. The CDR3 runs from the conserved cysteine through the conserved F or W. Each record gives: V gene, clone size, D gene, J gene, CDR3 DNA, CDR3 protein. The D gene is left open where the match is weak. Clone size is shown for a subset of rows, as once, few, many or a class of expanded clone.

v_gene: TRBV9
abundance: few
d_gene: NA
j_gene: TRBJ2-2
CDR3nt: TGTGCCAGCAGCGTAAGGTTGGGGGGGGCGAGCACCGGGGAGCTGTTTTTT
CDR3aa: CASSVRLGGASTGELFF

v_gene: TRBV29-1
abundance: NA
d_gene: TRBD1
j_gene: TRBJ1-5
CDR3nt: TGCAGCGCCAAGACAGGGAGCAATCAGCCCCAGCATTTT
CDR3aa: CSAKTGSNQPQHF

v_gene: TRBV25-1
abundance: NA
d_gene: NA
j_gene: TRBJ1-2
CDR3nt: TGTGCCAGCAGTGAACTGGGTGGCTATGGCTACACCTTC
CDR3aa: CASSELGGYGYTF

v_gene: TRBV6-5
abundance: NA
d_gene: NA
j_gene: TRBJ1-1
CDR3nt: TGTGCCAGCAGTTACTCCACGACAGTAAACACTGAAGCTTTCTTT
CDR3aa: CASSYSTTVNTEAFF

v_gene: TRBV28
abundance: NA
d_gene: NA
j_gene: TRBJ2-5
CDR3nt: TGTGCCAGCAGTTTTTGGGCAGGGTTTTCAGAGACCCAGTACTTC
CDR3aa: CASSFWAGFSETQYF

v_gene: TRBV27
abundance: NA
d_gene: NA
j_gene: TRBJ1-1
CDR3nt: TGTGCCAGCAGTTTTTGGACGTCACGCGCTGAAGCTTTCTTT
CDR3aa: CASSFWTSRAEAFF

v_gene: TRBV29-1
abundance: once
d_gene: TRBD2
j_gene: TRBJ2-3
CDR3nt: TGCAGCGTTTCCAGGCGGGGGGTCCGGTGGGGCCCCAGCACAGATACGCAGTATTTT
CDR3aa: CSVSRRGVRWGPSTDTQYF

v_gene: TRBV29-1
abundance: NA
d_gene: TRBD1
j_gene: TRBJ2-1
CDR3nt: TGCAGCATCCTACAGGGGGCGCAGTTCTTC
CDR3aa: CSILQGAQFF

v_gene: TRBV9
abundance: NA
d_gene: NA
j_gene: TRBJ1-6
CDR3nt: TGTGCCAGCAGCGTAAGGGGAGATTCACCCCTCCACTTT
CDR3aa: CASSVRGDSPLHF

v_gene: TRBV29-1
abundance: NA
d_gene: NA
j_gene: TRBJ1-1
CDR3nt: TGCAGCGTAAGACCGGGACAAGCTAACACTGAAGCTTTCTTT
CDR3aa: CSVRPGQANTEAFF

v_gene: TRBV27
abundance: NA
d_gene: TRBD2
j_gene: TRBJ2-1
CDR3nt: TGTGCCAGCAGTTCACTAGCGGGGAAGGAAGAGCAGTTCTTC
CDR3aa: CASSSLAGKEEQFF

v_gene: TRBV6-5
abundance: NA
d_gene: TRBD2
j_gene: TRBJ2-5
CDR3nt: TGTGCCACCTCGGGACTAGCGGGGGGGCAAGAGACCCAGTACTTC
CDR3aa: CATSGLAGGQETQYF

v_gene: TRBV5-1
abundance: NA
d_gene: NA
j_gene: TRBJ1-4
CDR3nt: TGCGCCAGCAGAGAACGGGCGGAAGAAAAACTGTTTTTT
CDR3aa: CASRERAEEKLFF

v_gene: TRBV7-2
abundance: NA
d_gene: NA
j_gene: TRBJ1-3
CDR3nt: TGTGCCAGCAGCCCCTTGGGTACGGGGAAGGACACCATATATTTT
CDR3aa: CASSPLGTGKDTIYF

v_gene: TRBV18
abundance: few
d_gene: TRBD1
j_gene: TRBJ1-1
CDR3nt: TGTGCCAGCTCACCACAGGGACAGCAGAACACTGAAGCTTTCTTT
CDR3aa: CASSPQGQQNTEAFF

v_gene: TRBV27
abundance: NA
d_gene: NA
j_gene: TRBJ1-1
CDR3nt: TGTGCCAGCGGAACACAGAGGAACACTGAAGCTTTCTTT
CDR3aa: CASGTQRNTEAFF

v_gene: TRBV2
abundance: NA
d_gene: NA
j_gene: TRBJ2-7
CDR3nt: TGTGCCAGCAGTGACCTTCAAGGGGGAGAGCAGTACTTC
CDR3aa: CASSDLQGGEQYF

v_gene: TRBV19
abundance: medium-sized
d_gene: TRBD1
j_gene: TRBJ1-5
CDR3nt: TGTGCCAGTAGCAACCAGGGGGACAGACAGCCCCAGCATTTT
CDR3aa: CASSNQGDRQPQHF

v_gene: TRBV6-1
abundance: NA
d_gene: NA
j_gene: TRBJ1-1
CDR3nt: TGTGCCAGCAGTCCCCCTTGGGGGAGCGGTGAAGCTTTCTTT
CDR3aa: CASSPPWGSGEAFF

v_gene: TRBV9
abundance: NA
d_gene: TRBD2
j_gene: TRBJ2-2
CDR3nt: TGTGCCAGCAGCGTCCTAGCGGAGGACACCGGGGAGCTGTTTTTT
CDR3aa: CASSVLAEDTGELFF

v_gene: TRBV6-5
abundance: NA
d_gene: TRBD2
j_gene: TRBJ2-5
CDR3nt: TGTGCCAGTCCCCTCGCGGGGGACCTCCTCGAGACCCAGTACTTC
CDR3aa: CASPLAGDLLETQYF

v_gene: TRBV5-4
abundance: NA
d_gene: NA
j_gene: TRBJ2-2
CDR3nt: TGTGCCAGCAGCTCACCGAACAGGAACACCGGGGAGCTGTTTTTT
CDR3aa: CASSSPNRNTGELFF

v_gene: TRBV7-9
abundance: NA
d_gene: TRBD1
j_gene: TRBJ1-3
CDR3nt: TGTGCCAGCAGCCGGGACAGTTCGGGAAACACCATATATTTT
CDR3aa: CASSRDSSGNTIYF

v_gene: TRBV4-1
abundance: NA
d_gene: NA
j_gene: TRBJ1-2
CDR3nt: TGCGCCAGCAGCCAACTACTCAACTATGGCTACACCTTC
CDR3aa: CASSQLLNYGYTF

v_gene: TRBV27
abundance: once
d_gene: TRBD2
j_gene: TRBJ2-7
CDR3nt: TGTGCCAGCAGTCTGACTAGCGGGGGGGCTGGGGAGCAGTACTTC
CDR3aa: CASSLTSGGAGEQYF

v_gene: TRBV6-5
abundance: few
d_gene: NA
j_gene: TRBJ1-1
CDR3nt: TGTGCCAGCAGTTACACCCAGGGTGGAACTGAAGCTTTCTTT
CDR3aa: CASSYTQGGTEAFF

v_gene: TRBV4-1
abundance: NA
d_gene: NA
j_gene: TRBJ1-4
CDR3nt: TGCGCCAGCAGCCAAGGGGAAAGAGGGTACGTGTTTTTT
CDR3aa: CASSQGERGYVFF

v_gene: TRBV19
abundance: once
d_gene: NA
j_gene: TRBJ2-7
CDR3nt: TGTGCCAGTTCGAACAGGGCAACCTACGAGCAGTACTTC
CDR3aa: CASSNRATYEQYF

v_gene: TRBV27
abundance: NA
d_gene: TRBD2
j_gene: TRBJ2-7
CDR3nt: TGTGCCAGCAGTTTACCGGGGGGTTACGAGCAGTACTTC
CDR3aa: CASSLPGGYEQYF

v_gene: TRBV6-5
abundance: NA
d_gene: TRBD1
j_gene: TRBJ2-7
CDR3nt: TGTGCCAGCAGGCCGGACAGGGTGGCTTACGAGCAGTACTTC
CDR3aa: CASRPDRVAYEQYF

v_gene: TRBV7-8
abundance: NA
d_gene: NA
j_gene: TRBJ2-5
CDR3nt: TGTGCCAGCAGCCCCGGGGCAGGGGTTCGTGAGACCCAGTACTTC
CDR3aa: CASSPGAGVRETQYF

v_gene: TRBV7-2
abundance: NA
d_gene: NA
j_gene: TRBJ1-1
CDR3nt: TGTGCCAGCAGGTCTGGACAGCGAGTCACTGAAGCTTTCTTT
CDR3aa: CASRSGQRVTEAFF

v_gene: TRBV4-1
abundance: NA
d_gene: TRBD1
j_gene: TRBJ2-7
CDR3nt: TGCGCCAGCAGCCCCCGGGACAGGGTGTACGAGCAGTACTTC
CDR3aa: CASSPRDRVYEQYF